The 26 T cell receptor beta chains presented below share a single source sample, sequenced in a study of blood T cells in healthy people across ages. A sample-barcoded 5' primer and a J-beta primer mix were used in a second PCR of roughly 6 to 12 cycles. TCRdb re-analysed the 5' RACE reads in MiXCR, keeping a single row per CDR3 protein. The table lists hundreds of thousands of distinct CDR3 sequences, approximately 43% of them singletons. The sample comprised blood. The receptors derive from a woman aged 55-70 years in good health.

The chain carries TRBV28 and TRBJ2-5, with D maybe TRBD2 (7 bases). The CDR3 is 10 residues long. The germline V gene encodes CDR1 MDHEN and CDR2 SYDVKM. V was clipped by 10 bases and J by 11 bases, with 14 bases between them. Here the CDR3 reads CATRGAKQYF. CDR3 DNA sequence: TGTGCCACCCGGGGGGCAAAGCAGTACTTC.

The sample holds a few counts of this clonotype. This rearrangement joins TRBV5-1 to TRBJ2-1; D might be TRBD1 (6 bases). Trimming left V 4 bases short and J 3 bases short, with 14 bases between. The CDR3 covers 15 residues. The V gene's germline CDR1 is SGHRS and CDR2 YFSETQ. The CDR3 protein is CASSPRTESYNEQFF. In DNA, the CDR3 is TGCGCCAGCAGCCCTAGGACAGAGAGCTACAATGAGCAGTTCTTC.

The chain joins TRBV11-2 to TRBJ2-7; D unclear. This CDR3 has 13 amino acids. Germline lookup yields CDR1 SGHAT and CDR2 FQNNGV. Trimming stripped 2 bases from V and 4 bases from J, with 9 bases between. The CDR3 reads CASSLLLGYEQYF. DNA of the CDR3: TGTGCCAGCAGCTTACTGTTGGGTTACGAGCAGTACTTC.

This chain links TRBV18 with TRBJ2-1; D possibly uses TRBD1 or TRBD2 (5 bases each). With 0 bases removed from V and 10 bases from J, the gap between germline ends came to 16 bases. Germline CDR1 reads KGHSH; CDR2 reads LQKENI. The CDR3 is 15 residues long. As DNA, the CDR3 is TGTGCCAGCTCACCACCGGGGACGATGTACCACGAGCAGTTCTTC. This sequence encodes CASSPPGTMYHEQFF.

A word on this clonotype: Being one base from a much bigger clone, this may be a read error. The gene calls are TRBV9 and TRBJ2-6; D is unclear. CDR3 length: 14 amino acids. Germline V gene data show CDR1 as SGDLS and CDR2 as YYNGEE. Trimming shortened V by 0 bases and J by 2 bases, and 3 bases separated the two germline ends. Here the CDR3 reads CASSVATGANVLTF. CDR3 coding DNA: TGTGCCAGCAGCGTAGCGACTGGGGCCAACGTCCTGACTTTC.

The chain combines TRBV18 with TRBJ2-2; no clear D gene. CDR3 length: 13 amino acids. The V end lost 2 bases, the J end lost 0 bases, and 1 base lay between the germline ends. Germline values: CDR1 KGHSH, CDR2 LQKENI. This CDR3 reads CASSPANTGELFF. CDR3 nucleotide sequence: TGTGCCAGCTCACCAGCGAACACCGGGGAGCTGTTTTTT.

This clonotype was seen a few times. The chain combines TRBV20-1 with TRBJ2-1; 11 nucleotides line up with TRBD2. CDR1 DFQATT and CDR2 SNEGSKA come from the germline V gene (reference sequence). V was clipped by 7 bases and J by 9 bases; unmatched bases: 17. CDR3 size: 16 residues. The CDR3: CSVTDFSGGEVVEQFF. CDR3 nucleotides: TGCAGTGTCACCGACTTTAGCGGGGGGGAGGTTGTTGAGCAGTTCTTC.

The chain combines TRBV5-1 with TRBJ1-6, with TRBD1 as a possible D gene (6 bases). Germline values: CDR1 SGHRS, CDR2 YFSETQ. The CDR3 loop spans 15 amino acids. V lost 5 bases to trimming and J lost 5 bases, with 14 bases between them. This CDR3 reads CASSVQGGNNSPLHF. For the CDR3, the DNA is TGCGCCAGCAGTGTTCAAGGGGGGAATAATTCACCCCTCCACTTT.

This clonotype was recorded once. This may be a read error: a much more frequent sequence differs by one nucleotide. V usage is TRBV29-1 and J usage is TRBJ2-1, with D perhaps matching TRBD1 or TRBD2 (5 bases each). The CDR3 runs to 13 residues. Germline V CDR1 and CDR2: SQVTM, ANQGSEA. As DNA, the CDR3 is TGCAGTGTTACCGGGACGGGTAGTTACGAGCAGTTCTTC. Translating gives CSVTGTGSYEQFF.

To note about this clonotype: Relative to the germline gene, one junction end is altered; a read error may explain this. The chain has TRBV7-2 and TRBJ2-1; unclear D gene. Germline CDR1 is SGHTA and CDR2 is FQGNSA. This CDR3 region has 13 residues. The CDR3 DNA sequence: TGTGCCAGCAGCGTAGCCCAGCACAATGAGCAGTTCTTC. This encodes CASSVAQHNEQFF.

J is TRBJ1-1 and V is TRBV12-3 or TRBV12-4; a weak D match, TRBD1 (5 bases). V shed 5 bases and J shed 5 bases, with 21 bases lying between them. This CDR3 contains 16 residues. CDR3: CASSPPDLLKGTEAFF. The DNA of the CDR3 is TGTGCCAGCAGTCCACCGGACCTTCTCAAGGGGACTGAAGCTTTCTTT.

In this sample, this clonotype turned up a few times. The gene calls are TRBV20-1 and TRBJ2-6, with D uncertain. Per germline, CDR1 DFQATT and CDR2 SNEGSKA (reference sequence). The CDR3 has 14 amino acids. Trimming removed 3 bases at V and 1 base at J, with 7 bases between. The CDR3 spells CSAREGSGANVLTF. In nucleotides, the CDR3 is TGCAGTGCTAGGGAAGGGTCTGGGGCCAACGTCCTGACTTTC.

This chain connects TRBV9 to TRBJ2-1; 7 bases map to TRBD1. J gave up 7 bases and V 4 bases, and 8 bases lay outside the gene matches. The CDR3 is 14 amino acids. CDR1 and CDR2 (germline): SGDLS, YYNGEE. Written as DNA, the CDR3 is TGTGCCAGCAGCTCCCACGACAGGGCGAATGAGCAGTTCTTC. This gives the protein CASSSHDRANEQFF.

V and J are TRBV29-1 and TRBJ2-3; 12 bases agree with TRBD2. Germline CDR1 SQVTM, CDR2 ANQGSEA. V lost 4 bases to trimming and J lost 4 bases; unmatched junction nucleotides: 3. This CDR3 contains 14 residues. In nucleotides, the CDR3 is TGCAGCGTTGCGCTAGCGGGGGGGTCAGATACGCAGTATTTT. This gives the protein CSVALAGGSDTQYF.

The chain has TRBV30 and TRBJ1-2, with a possible D match to TRBD1 (5 bases). CDR1 is GTSNPN and CDR2 is SVGIG in the germline V gene (reference sequence). The CDR3 consists of 13 residues. Trimming cost V 0 bases and J 7 bases, with 12 bases left between them. The CDR3 region has the DNA TGTGCCTGGAGTGTACGATTCGGGGGTGGCTACACCTTC. Protein: CAWSVRFGGGYTF.

CDR3 amino acids: CASSFSLGGTDTQYF. The CDR3 nucleotides read TGTGCCAGTAGTTTCTCACTAGGAGGCACAGATACGCAGTATTTT. The J gene is TRBJ2-3, the V gene TRBV19, with D perhaps matching TRBD2 (5 bases). This CDR3 is 15 amino acids long. From germline, CDR1 is LNHDA and CDR2 SQIVND (reference sequence). Trimming shortened V by 5 bases and J by 1 base, and 13 bases separated the two germline ends. The variable domain in full, completed from reference TRBV19 and TRBJ2-3, reads DGGITQSPKYLFRKEGQNVTLSCEQNLNHDAMYWYRQDPGQGLRLIYYSQIVNDFQKGDIAEGYSVSREKKESFPLTVTSAQKNPTAFYLCASSFSLGGTDTQYFGPGTRLTVL.

This clonotype was seen just once. Given a much more abundant clone one base away, this may be a read error. V usage is TRBV30 and J usage is TRBJ2-1; 9 bases align to TRBD2. Germline assignment: CDR1 GTSNPN and CDR2 SVGIG (reference sequence). After removal of 4 bases from V and 9 bases from J, the junction contained 7 bases not matched to a gene. The CDR3 extends over 13 amino acids. CDR3 DNA sequence: TGTGCCTGGAATAAGCGGGGGGATAGTGAGCAGTTCTTC. Encoded protein: CAWNKRGDSEQFF.

The chain links TRBV15 to TRBJ1-5; D is uncertain. V gave up 5 bases and J gave up 5 bases, with 13 bases separating them. Germline assignment: CDR1 LNHNV and CDR2 YYDKDF (reference sequence). The CDR3 has 14 amino acids. DNA of the CDR3: TGTGCCACCAGCCCCCCGAGGCGGGATCAGCCCCAGCATTTT. Residues: CATSPPRRDQPQHF.

This sequence joins TRBV12-3 or TRBV12-4 and TRBJ2-1; D possibly matches TRBD1 or TRBD2 (6 bases each). Trimming left V 1 base short and J 13 bases short, with 20 bases between. This CDR3 has 15 residues. As DNA, the CDR3 is TGTGCCAGCAGTTTAGTATCGGGGGCCCAAGAGACCCAGTTCTTC. Protein: CASSLVSGAQETQFF.

This clonotype has just a few counts. CDR3 in amino acids: CSVERQLLVPSTDTQYF. For the CDR3, the DNA is TGCAGCGTTGAACGCCAGCTTCTAGTTCCTAGCACAGATACGCAGTATTTT. V gene TRBV29-1 combines with J gene TRBJ2-3; no clear D. V shed 2 bases and J shed 0 bases, with 18 bases lying between them. Germline V gene lookup returns CDR1 SQVTM and CDR2 ANQGSEA. The CDR3 covers 17 residues.

This clonotype was seen just once. This may be a read error: a much more frequent sequence differs by one nucleotide. The rearrangement joins TRBV15 to TRBJ2-5; 8 nucleotides agree with TRBD1. The CDR3 contains 15 residues. CDR1 and CDR2 (germline): LNHNV, YYDKDF (reference sequence). The CDR3 sequence is CATSRDGQGQETRYF. The CDR3 nucleotides read TGTGCCACCAGCAGAGATGGACAGGGTCAAGAGACCCGGTACTTC.

The chain employs TRBV3-1 and TRBJ2-1, with D maybe TRBD2 (5 bases). V was shortened by 1 base and J by 7 bases, with 11 bases between the two germline ends. The length of the CDR3 is 14 residues. Germline CDR1 reads LGHDT; CDR2 reads YNNKEL (reference sequence). This CDR3 reads CASSQGRSGNEQFF. The CDR3 DNA reads as TGTGCCAGCAGCCAAGGAAGGTCGGGGAATGAGCAGTTCTTC.

This clonotype was counted between two and nine times. The CDR3 DNA follows: TGTGCCAGCAGCTTAGAACTAGCGGGGGGGCGGGGTGAGCAGTTCTTC. It is translated as CASSLELAGGRGEQFF. The chain uses TRBV7-3 and TRBJ2-1, with 13 bases matching TRBD2. Germline CDR1 SGHTA, CDR2 FQGTGA. The CDR3 covers 16 residues. Unmatched junction bases numbered 7, after V lost 2 bases and J lost 9 bases.

This clonotype was recorded many times. The chain uses TRBV10-3 and TRBJ2-1; D gene unclear. Germline-derived CDR1 and CDR2 are ENHRY and SYGVKD. Trimming cost V 0 bases and J 10 bases, with 7 bases left between them. The CDR3 consists of 12 residues. This CDR3 reads CAISESGYEQFF. The CDR3 region has the DNA TGTGCCATCAGTGAGTCAGGGTACGAGCAGTTCTTC.

Worth noting for this clonotype: The germline gene is not matched at one end of the junction; a read error may be the cause. The chain uses TRBV20-1 and TRBJ1-2; D perhaps matches TRBD1 (6 bases). The length of the CDR3 is 15 residues. The V gene's germline CDR1 is DFQATT and CDR2 SNEGSKA (reference sequence). The CDR3 sequence is CSVRDPLGGLIGYTF. DNA of the CDR3: TGCAGTGTTAGAGATCCCCTCGGGGGCCTCATTGGCTACACCTTC.

In its sample, this clonotype was seen a few times. One end of the junction is discordant with germline, which a read error may explain. This chain links TRBV3-1 with TRBJ1-2; D may be TRBD1 (5 bases). This CDR3 region has 14 residues. Germline CDR1 reads LGHDT; CDR2 reads YNNKEL (reference sequence). CDR3 DNA sequence: TGCGCCAGCAGCCAGGGACGGGTTAACTATGGCTACACCTTC. Encoded protein: CASSQGRVNYGYTF.